What follows is one T cell receptor beta chain and its context. Its target is not known. This record belongs to a study of cytomegalovirus exposure and HLA in healthy donors. Study observations and caveats: Immune exposure was documented only through CMV serostatus. Earlier results showed most TCR beta V segments being productive about 87% or about 30% of the time.

13 Jbeta primers and 60 Vbeta primers were used for the PCR. Here immunoSEQ multiplex PCR was the method, and the copy in TCRdb shows in-frame clones only, minus some. The sample contains approximately 210,000 clones, about four fifths of which appear only once. The CDR3 is made up of 18 amino acids. Germline trimming cut 3 bases from V and 2 bases from J; bases unmatched to any gene: 4. The germline V gene encodes CDR1 MNHNS and CDR2 SASEGT. J is TRBJ2-6 and V is TRBV6-1, with 13 bases lining up with TRBD2. The TCR was taken from a male donor in good health and CMV-seropositive. What was sequenced was PBMCs. CDR3 protein: CASSDGLAGDTGANVLTF. The CDR3 region has the DNA TGTGCCAGCAGTGACGGACTAGCGGGAGATACTGGGGCCAACGTCCTGACTTTC.